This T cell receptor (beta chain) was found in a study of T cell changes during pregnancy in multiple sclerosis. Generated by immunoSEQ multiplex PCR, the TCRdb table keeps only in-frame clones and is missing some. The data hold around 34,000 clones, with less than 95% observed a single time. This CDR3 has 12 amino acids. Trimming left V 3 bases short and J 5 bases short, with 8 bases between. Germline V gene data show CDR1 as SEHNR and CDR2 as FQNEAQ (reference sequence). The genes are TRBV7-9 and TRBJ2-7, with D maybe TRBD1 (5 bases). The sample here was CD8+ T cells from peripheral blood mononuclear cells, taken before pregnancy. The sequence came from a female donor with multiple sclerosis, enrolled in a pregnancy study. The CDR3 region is CASSFPGNEQYF. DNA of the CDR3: TGTGCCAGCAGCTTCCCAGGGAACGAGCAGTACTTC.